Given below is one T cell receptor beta chain in context. The repertoire was sequenced with immunoSEQ multiplex PCR; TCRdb's copy has only in-frame clones and lacks some. The sample has fewer than 4,500 clones, roughly 80% seen once. The data originate from a study of immune evolution from preneoplasia to lung adenocarcinoma. J gave up 4 bases and V 3 bases, and 6 bases lay outside the gene matches. Germline CDR1 reads GTSNPN; CDR2 reads SVGIG (reference sequence). CDR3 length equals 14 residues. The chain joins TRBV30 to TRBJ1-2; 9 bases agree with TRBD1. This TCR derives from a person aged 65 to 85 with lung adenocarcinoma. The material sequenced was FFPE adjacent normal lung tissue. The chain's CDR3 is CAWRPTTGGYGYTF. The CDR3 coding sequence is TGTGCCTGGAGACCAACGACAGGGGGCTATGGCTACACCTTC.